Sequencing of this T cell receptor beta chain was carried out in a study of response to subunit inactivated influenza vaccine. Using its own MiXCR run on the RT-PCR reads, TCRdb lists one record per CDR3 protein. The data contain some 850,000 distinct CDR3 sequences, 15% to 20% of them singletons. This clonotype was seen only a few times. What it binds is not known. Broader study findings: The study's authors posited that every seasonal influenza vaccination enlists few new T cells.

CDR3 length: 13 amino acids. The V gene's germline CDR1 is DFQATT and CDR2 SNEGSKA (reference sequence). Trimming shortened V by 6 bases and J by 8 bases, and 16 bases separated the two germline ends. Sample: PBMCs from blood, taken 5 days after vaccination. The V gene is TRBV20-1, the J gene TRBJ1-4, with D uncertain. This receptor was taken from a man aged 45 to 65 who received an inactivated influenza vaccine. CDR3 loop: CSAATRNQEKLFF. The CDR3 DNA sequence: TGCAGTGCCGCGACACGAAACCAGGAAAAACTGTTTTTT.